The rows below give T cell receptor beta chains drawn from one sample of a study of blood T cell repertoires in COVID-19. Clones were read by immunoSEQ multiplex PCR, and TCRdb kept only the in-frame ones, dropping some. The sample has about 210,000 clones; approximately 89% are singletons. Specimen: peripheral blood. These receptors came from a woman aged 40 to 49 with acute or convalescent COVID-19. Each CDR3 is given with its conserved first and last residue. Fields, in order: J gene, D gene, V gene, clone size, CDR3 protein, CDR3 DNA. A D gene is named only where the DNA matches it firmly. Part of the rows lack a size; the others show once, few, many or a class for expanded clones.

J: TRBJ1-2
D: .
V: TRBV6-5
size: .
CDR3: CATDKGSPNYGYTF
DNA: TGTGCCACGGACAAGGGGTCCCCTAACTATGGCTACACCTTC

J: TRBJ1-1
D: .
V: TRBV6-5
size: .
CDR3: CASRGGNTEAFF
DNA: TGTGCCAGCAGGGGGGGGAACACTGAAGCTTTCTTT

J: TRBJ1-2
D: .
V: TRBV30
size: .
CDR3: CAWRDNGGYTF
DNA: TGTGCCTGGAGAGACAATGGGGGCTACACCTTC

J: TRBJ2-5
D: TRBD2
V: TRBV7-2
size: .
CDR3: CASSGGAGGYQETQYF
DNA: TGTGCCAGCAGCGGAGGGGCGGGGGGTTACCAAGAGACCCAGTACTTC

J: TRBJ1-3
D: .
V: TRBV4-2
size: few
CDR3: CASSQGSREWDTIYF
DNA: TGTGCCAGCAGCCAAGGGTCCAGGGAATGGGACACCATATATTTT

J: TRBJ2-5
D: .
V: TRBV5-8
size: once
CDR3: CASSGGTRLGETQYF
DNA: TGTGCCAGCAGCGGGGGGACCCGTCTGGGGGAGACCCAGTACTTC

J: TRBJ1-1
D: .
V: TRBV21-1
size: .
CDR3: CASSRDRRTHTEAFF
DNA: TGTGCCAGCAGCAGGGACAGGAGAACCCACACTGAAGCTTTCTTT

J: TRBJ1-6
D: .
V: TRBV6-1
size: few
CDR3: CASSGSTAAVGSPLHF
DNA: TGTGCCAGCAGTGGCTCTACCGCGGCGGTTGGTTCACCCCTCCACTTT

J: TRBJ2-5
D: TRBD1
V: TRBV7-2
size: .
CDR3: CASSLFVGTGGETQYF
DNA: TGTGCCAGCAGCTTATTTGTCGGGACAGGGGGCGAGACCCAGTACTTC

J: TRBJ1-5
D: TRBD1
V: TRBV28
size: .
CDR3: CASSLWGTGNRYQPQHF
DNA: TGTGCCAGCAGTTTATGGGGGACAGGAAACCGATATCAGCCCCAGCATTTT

J: TRBJ1-6
D: .
V: TRBV30
size: .
CDR3: CAWSGRAPYNSPLHF
DNA: TGTGCCTGGAGTGGTCGAGCTCCGTATAATTCACCCCTCCACTTT

J: TRBJ2-5
D: .
V: TRBV11-3
size: .
CDR3: CASSFTWRSGTQYF
DNA: TGTGCCAGCAGCTTTACGTGGCGGTCCGGGACCCAGTACTTC

J: TRBJ2-3
D: .
V: TRBV12-5
size: .
CDR3: CASGTGRLGAGADTQYF
DNA: TGTGCTAGTGGTACCGGGCGGTTAGGAGCCGGGGCAGATACGCAGTATTTT

J: TRBJ1-4
D: .
V: TRBV7-2
size: .
CDR3: CASSLFQARGEKLFF
DNA: TGTGCCAGCAGCTTATTTCAGGCTCGGGGTGAAAAACTGTTTTTT

J: TRBJ2-5
D: TRBD2
V: TRBV2
size: .
CDR3: CASSEDGGGQETQYF
DNA: TGTGCCAGCAGTGAAGATGGCGGGGGGCAAGAGACCCAGTACTTC

J: TRBJ1-2
D: .
V: TRBV24-1
size: .
CDR3: CATSDRDVYTF
DNA: TGTGCCACCAGTGACCGGGATGTTTACACCTTC

J: TRBJ1-2
D: .
V: TRBV27
size: .
CDR3: CASSLTGEGYTF
DNA: TGTGCCAGCAGTTTAACTGGAGAGGGCTACACCTTC

J: TRBJ1-4
D: TRBD1
V: TRBV2
size: .
CDR3: CASSESGTGGEKLFF
DNA: TGTGCCAGCAGTGAATCAGGGACAGGGGGCGAAAAACTGTTTTTT

J: TRBJ1-1
D: .
V: TRBV30
size: .
CDR3: CAWDPWEPNTEAFF
DNA: TGTGCCTGGGACCCGTGGGAGCCGAACACTGAAGCTTTCTTT

J: TRBJ1-2
D: .
V: TRBV2
size: once
CDR3: CASSAGLPPYGYTF
DNA: TGTGCCAGCAGTGCTGGACTGCCCCCCTATGGCTACACCTTC

J: TRBJ2-1
D: TRBD1
V: TRBV5-3
size: .
CDR3: CARSLARQGFYNEQFF
DNA: TGTGCCAGAAGCTTGGCCAGACAGGGGTTCTACAATGAGCAGTTCTTC

J: TRBJ2-5
D: .
V: TRBV11-3
size: .
CDR3: CASSFESGLQETQYF
DNA: TGTGCCAGCAGCTTCGAATCTGGACTTCAAGAGACCCAGTACTTC

J: TRBJ2-3
D: .
V: TRBV19
size: .
CDR3: CASSIEQGSTDTQYF
DNA: TGTGCCAGTAGTATAGAACAGGGCAGCACAGATACGCAGTATTTT

J: TRBJ1-1
D: .
V: TRBV5-6
size: .
CDR3: CASSFYGGNQPEAFF
DNA: TGTGCCAGCAGCTTCTACGGAGGGAACCAGCCTGAAGCTTTCTTT

J: TRBJ1-4
D: .
V: TRBV28
size: .
CDR3: CASAAGGSSEKLFF
DNA: TGTGCCAGCGCTGCGGGGGGCTCGAGTGAAAAACTGTTTTTT

J: TRBJ2-3
D: TRBD2
V: TRBV9
size: .
CDR3: CASSVRASGGLTDTQYF
DNA: TGTGCCAGCAGCGTAAGGGCTAGCGGGGGGCTCACAGATACGCAGTATTTT

J: TRBJ1-1
D: .
V: TRBV20-1
size: .
CDR3: CSASSGFTEAFF
DNA: TGCAGTGCTAGTTCGGGGTTCACTGAAGCTTTCTTT

J: TRBJ2-5
D: TRBD2
V: TRBV9
size: .
CDR3: CASSELAGAVGETQYF
DNA: TGTGCCAGCAGCGAACTAGCGGGGGCCGTGGGAGAGACCCAGTACTTC

J: TRBJ2-5
D: TRBD1
V: TRBV28
size: .
CDR3: CASSPEGTGILETQYF
DNA: TGTGCCAGCAGTCCAGAGGGGACAGGGATCTTGGAGACCCAGTACTTC

J: TRBJ1-1
D: .
V: TRBV4-2
size: .
CDR3: CASSQESFGTEAFF
DNA: TGTGCCAGCAGCCAAGAGAGCTTCGGCACTGAAGCTTTCTTT

J: TRBJ2-2
D: .
V: TRBV11-2
size: .
CDR3: CASSLRGTGELFF
DNA: TGTGCCAGCAGCCTCAGGGGTACCGGGGAGCTGTTTTTT

J: TRBJ1-5
D: TRBD1
V: TRBV28
size: once
CDR3: CASSLRDRGSSNQPQHF
DNA: TGTGCCAGCAGTTTAAGGGACAGGGGGTCTAGCAATCAGCCCCAGCATTTT

J: TRBJ1-5
D: .
V: TRBV2
size: .
CDR3: CASSRGSNQPQHF
DNA: TGTGCCAGCAGTAGAGGGTCCAATCAGCCCCAGCATTTT

J: TRBJ2-1
D: .
V: TRBV11-2
size: .
CDR3: CASSLSPGFPNEQFF
DNA: TGTGCCAGCAGCTTAAGCCCAGGGTTTCCCAATGAGCAGTTCTTC

J: TRBJ2-3
D: TRBD2
V: TRBV2
size: .
CDR3: CASSQGLAVTDTQYF
DNA: TGTGCCAGCAGTCAGGGACTAGCGGTTACAGATACGCAGTATTTT

J: TRBJ2-3
D: TRBD2
V: TRBV9
size: .
CDR3: CASSVGDSGGLTDTQYF
DNA: TGTGCCAGCAGCGTAGGGGATAGCGGGGGACTCACAGATACGCAGTATTTT

J: TRBJ1-4
D: .
V: TRBV14
size: .
CDR3: CASSRMGASEMFF
DNA: TGTGCCAGCAGCCGCATGGGGGCCTCGGAAATGTTTTTT

J: TRBJ2-1
D: TRBD1
V: TRBV14
size: .
CDR3: CASSRQGYEQFF
DNA: TGTGCCAGCAGCCGACAGGGGTATGAGCAGTTCTTC

J: TRBJ1-1
D: TRBD1
V: TRBV12-3/TRBV12-4
size: .
CDR3: CASRPGGTEAFF
DNA: TGTGCCAGCAGGCCAGGGGGAACTGAAGCTTTCTTT

J: TRBJ2-1
D: TRBD2
V: TRBV7-3
size: .
CDR3: CASSLVAGGYNEQFF
DNA: TGTGCCAGCAGCTTAGTAGCGGGGGGGTACAATGAGCAGTTCTTC

J: TRBJ2-2
D: .
V: TRBV11-2
size: .
CDR3: CASSLVGGWDTGELFF
DNA: TGTGCCAGCAGCTTAGTAGGGGGTTGGGACACCGGGGAGCTGTTTTTT

J: TRBJ2-3
D: TRBD2
V: TRBV19
size: few
CDR3: CASSTSGATDTQYF
DNA: TGTGCCAGTAGTACTAGCGGGGCAACAGATACGCAGTATTTT

J: TRBJ2-3
D: TRBD1
V: TRBV18
size: few
CDR3: CASSQPDRVRGTADTQYF
DNA: TGTGCCAGCTCACAACCGGACAGGGTCAGGGGGACCGCAGATACGCAGTATTTT

J: TRBJ2-1
D: TRBD2
V: TRBV30
size: once
CDR3: CAWAWTSGYNEQFF
DNA: TGTGCCTGGGCATGGACTAGTGGCTACAATGAGCAGTTCTTC

J: TRBJ1-1
D: TRBD1
V: TRBV29-1
size: once
CDR3: CSVGTGTLSTEAFF
DNA: TGCAGCGTGGGGACAGGCACATTGAGCACTGAAGCTTTCTTT

J: TRBJ1-4
D: .
V: TRBV2
size: .
CDR3: CASSLQGVTNEKLFF
DNA: TGTGCCAGCAGCTTACAGGGTGTGACTAATGAAAAACTGTTTTTT

J: TRBJ1-1
D: .
V: TRBV27
size: .
CDR3: CASSLSGLGGAKLFF
DNA: TGTGCCAGCAGTTTATCGGGTTTGGGGGGGGCGAAACTCTTCTTT

J: TRBJ2-1
D: TRBD1
V: TRBV30
size: .
CDR3: CAWTRGTGYDEQFF
DNA: TGTGCCTGGACCAGGGGGACAGGGTACGATGAGCAGTTCTTC

J: TRBJ1-1
D: .
V: TRBV6-1
size: .
CDR3: CASSEIGGNTEAFF
DNA: TGTGCCAGCAGTGAAATCGGGGGAAACACTGAAGCTTTCTTT

J: TRBJ2-3
D: TRBD2
V: TRBV9
size: few
CDR3: CASSVGRRPGTSGGITDTQYF
DNA: TGTGCCAGCAGCGTAGGTCGGAGGCCCGGGACTAGCGGGGGGATCACAGATACGCAGTATTTT

J: TRBJ1-6
D: TRBD1
V: TRBV7-8
size: once
CDR3: CASSPDRAYNSPLHF
DNA: TGTGCCAGCAGCCCGGACAGGGCTTATAATTCACCCCTCCACTTT

J: TRBJ2-5
D: .
V: TRBV12-2
size: .
CDR3: CASRPGTSGQETQYF
DNA: TGTGCAAGTCGCCCCGGGACTAGCGGCCAAGAGACCCAGTACTTC

J: TRBJ2-3
D: TRBD2
V: TRBV18
size: .
CDR3: CASQTLAGGADTQYF
DNA: TGTGCCAGCCAAACTCTAGCGGGGGGCGCAGATACGCAGTATTTT

J: TRBJ2-3
D: .
V: TRBV6-1
size: .
CDR3: CASSELSHADTQYF
DNA: TGTGCCAGCAGTGAACTTAGCCACGCCGATACGCAGTATTTT

J: TRBJ2-3
D: TRBD2
V: TRBV5-1
size: .
CDR3: CASSLSGGTDTQYF
DNA: TGCGCCAGCAGCTTAAGCGGGGGCACAGATACGCAGTATTTT